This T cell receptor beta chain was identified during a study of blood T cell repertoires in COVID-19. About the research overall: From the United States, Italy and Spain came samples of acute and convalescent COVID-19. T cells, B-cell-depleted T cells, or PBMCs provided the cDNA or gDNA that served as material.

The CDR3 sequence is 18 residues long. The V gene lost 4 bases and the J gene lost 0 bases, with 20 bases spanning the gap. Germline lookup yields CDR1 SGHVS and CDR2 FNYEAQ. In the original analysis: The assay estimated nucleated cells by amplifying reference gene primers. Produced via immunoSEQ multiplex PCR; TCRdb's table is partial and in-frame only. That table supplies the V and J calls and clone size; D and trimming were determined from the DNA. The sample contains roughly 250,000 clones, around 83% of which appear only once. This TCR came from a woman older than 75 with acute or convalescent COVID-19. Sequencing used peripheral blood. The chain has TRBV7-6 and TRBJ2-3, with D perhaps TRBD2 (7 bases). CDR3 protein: CASSSPYGGGGSTDTQYF. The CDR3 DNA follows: TGTGCCAGCAGCTCCCCTTATGGTGGCGGGGGCAGCACAGATACGCAGTATTTT.